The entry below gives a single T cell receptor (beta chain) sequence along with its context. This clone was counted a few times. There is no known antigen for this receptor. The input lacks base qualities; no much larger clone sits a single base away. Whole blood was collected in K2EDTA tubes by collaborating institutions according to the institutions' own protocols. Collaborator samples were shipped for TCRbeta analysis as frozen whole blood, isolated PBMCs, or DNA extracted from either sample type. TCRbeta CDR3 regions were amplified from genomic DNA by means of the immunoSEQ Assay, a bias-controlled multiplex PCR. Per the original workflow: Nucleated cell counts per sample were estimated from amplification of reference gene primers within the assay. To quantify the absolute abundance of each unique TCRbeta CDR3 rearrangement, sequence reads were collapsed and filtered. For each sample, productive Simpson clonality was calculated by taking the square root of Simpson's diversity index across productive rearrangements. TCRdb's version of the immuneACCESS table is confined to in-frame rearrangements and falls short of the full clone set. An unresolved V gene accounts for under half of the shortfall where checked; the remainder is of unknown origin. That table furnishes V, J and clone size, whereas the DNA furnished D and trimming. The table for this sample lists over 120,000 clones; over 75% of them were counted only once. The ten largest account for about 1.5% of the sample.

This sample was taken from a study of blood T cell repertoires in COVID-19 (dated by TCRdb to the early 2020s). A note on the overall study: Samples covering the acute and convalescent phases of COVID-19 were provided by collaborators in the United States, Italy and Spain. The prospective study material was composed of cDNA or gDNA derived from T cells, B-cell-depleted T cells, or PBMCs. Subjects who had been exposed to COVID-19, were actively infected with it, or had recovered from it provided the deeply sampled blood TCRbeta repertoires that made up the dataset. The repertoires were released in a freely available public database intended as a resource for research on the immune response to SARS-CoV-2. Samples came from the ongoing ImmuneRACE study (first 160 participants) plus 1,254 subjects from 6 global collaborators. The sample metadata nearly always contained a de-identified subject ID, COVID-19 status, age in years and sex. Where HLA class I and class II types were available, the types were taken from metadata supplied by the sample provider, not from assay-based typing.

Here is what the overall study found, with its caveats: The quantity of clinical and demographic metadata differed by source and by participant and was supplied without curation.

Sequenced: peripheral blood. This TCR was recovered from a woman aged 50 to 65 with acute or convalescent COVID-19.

Here is the DNA: TGTGCCAGCAGTTTTCGCACGTTCGGGGAGACCCAGTACTTC. This translates into CASSFRTFGETQYF. The chain is assembled from TRBV27 and TRBJ2-5, with no reliable assignment of the D segment. CDR1 and CDR2 are drawn from the germline V gene (reference sequence): MNHEY, SMNVEV. The CDR3 measures 14 amino acids from cysteine to phenylalanine. Only CDR3 DNA remains: 42 bases, in frame from the first base. V is pared back by 3 bases and J by 5 bases, with 13 bases lying between the germline termini.